Listed here are 22 T cell receptor beta chains from one sample, sequenced in a study of OX40 agonist ivuxolimab in advanced cancers. Data came from immunoSEQ multiplex PCR; TCRdb stores just in-frame clones and leaves some out. This sample has about 54,000 clones, with approximately 90% found just once. Sequencing used CD4+ or CD8+ T cells sorted from blood, obtained in a trial of the OX40 agonist ivuxolimab. The source of these receptors is an adult with an advanced solid tumor such as melanoma, head and neck, liver or kidney cancer.

V and J are TRBV5-6 and TRBJ1-5; perhaps TRBD1 as D (5 bases). Looked up from germline, CDR1 is SGHDT and CDR2 is YYEEEE. The CDR3 extends over 16 amino acids. Trimming took off 4 bases at V and 0 bases at J, with 14 bases between the two ends. This chain's CDR3 is CASSRGETYSNQPQHF. The CDR3 nucleotides read TGTGCCAGCAGCCGAGGGGAGACGTATAGCAATCAGCCCCAGCATTTT.

The rearrangement joins TRBV28 to TRBJ1-2; 8 bases match TRBD1. J lost 4 bases, V lost 7 bases, and 8 bases had no gene match. The germline gives CDR1 MDHEN, CDR2 SYDVKM. The CDR3 spans 14 residues. The CDR3 spells CASTIQGAGYGYTF. For the CDR3, the DNA is TGTGCCAGCACTATTCAGGGGGCCGGCTATGGCTACACCTTC.

V is TRBV6-6 and J is TRBJ2-3; D is unresolved. The V gene's germline CDR1 is MNHNY and CDR2 SVGAGI (reference sequence). This CDR3 region has 10 residues. Trimming stripped 6 bases from V and 4 bases from J, with 2 bases between. CDR3 DNA: TGTGCCAGCAGGGCAGATACGCAGTATTTT. This codes for CASRADTQYF.

V and J are TRBV30 and TRBJ1-5, with D perhaps matching TRBD1 (6 bases). Trimming took off 1 base at V and 4 bases at J, with 14 bases between the two ends. The V gene's germline CDR1 is GTSNPN and CDR2 SVGIG (reference sequence). The CDR3 spans 15 residues. The CDR3, as DNA: TGTGCCTGGAGTGGGGGGGGCCTTCTAAATCAGCCCCAGCATTTT. It specifies CAWSGGGLLNQPQHF. Complete variable domain (other parts from reference TRBV30 and TRBJ1-5): SQTIHQWPATLVQPVGSPLSLECTVEGTSNPNLYWYRQAAGRGLQLLFYSVGIGQISSEVPQNLSASRPQDRQFILSSKKLLLSDSGFYLCAWSGGGLLNQPQHFGDGTRLSIL.

This chain links TRBV5-5 with TRBJ1-1; D unresolved. Per the germline V gene, CDR1 is SGHKS and CDR2 is YYEKEE (reference sequence). V was shortened by 0 bases and J by 2 bases, with 8 bases between the two germline ends. The length of the CDR3 is 14 residues. The CDR3 region is CASSLVKLNTEAFF. The CDR3 nucleotides read TGTGCCAGCAGCTTGGTTAAGTTAAACACTGAAGCTTTCTTT.

A few counts support this clone. The V gene is TRBV29-1, the J gene TRBJ1-2, with TRBD1 matching 7 bases. The CDR3 runs to 13 residues. From germline, CDR1 is SQVTM and CDR2 ANQGSEA. V trimming: 4 bases; J trimming: 6 bases; junction bases outside the gene matches: 8. CDR3 sequence reads: CSVATGEADGYTF. The CDR3 DNA sequence: TGCAGCGTTGCCACAGGGGAGGCGGATGGCTACACCTTC. Looking up the rest from reference TRBV29-1 and TRBJ1-2 gives the full variable domain: SAVISQKPSRDICQRGTSLTIQCQVDSQVTMMFWYRQQPGQSLTLIATANQGSEATYESGFVIDKFPISRPNLTFSTLTVSNMSPEDSSIYLCSVATGEADGYTFGSGTRLTVV.

The rearrangement links TRBV14 to TRBJ2-7; D is undetermined. The ends were cut back, 1 base at V and 6 bases at J, with 7 bases in the middle. Germline CDR1 SGHDN, CDR2 FVKESK. This CDR3 region has 12 residues. CDR3 bases: TGTGCCAGCAGCCAAGTTGGCGCCGAGCAGTACTTC. It translates to CASSQVGAEQYF.

The chain combines TRBV23-1 with TRBJ1-1; no definite D call. TRBV23-1 is an ORF for which the function is uncertain. The CDR3 is made up of 14 amino acids. The V end was cut by 1 base, the J end by 0 bases, with 6 bases between. CDR3 nucleotide sequence: TGCGCCAGCAGTCAATGGAGAGTGAACACTGAAGCTTTCTTT. Its translation is CASSQWRVNTEAFF.

This chain joins TRBV19 and TRBJ2-3, with 10 positions matching TRBD2. Germline V lookup: CDR1 LNHDA, CDR2 SQIVND (reference sequence). This CDR3 is 12 amino acids long. The junction had 6 bases not matched to a gene; V was cut back by 5 bases and J by 13 bases. Here the CDR3 reads CASSGTGTSEYF. The CDR3 coding sequence is TGTGCCAGTAGTGGAACCGGGACTAGCGAGTATTTT.

The chain combines TRBV11-3 with TRBJ2-2; D is unresolved. Looked up from germline, CDR1 is SGHNT and CDR2 is YENEEA. The CDR3 extends over 15 amino acids. With 5 bases removed from V and 4 bases from J, the gap between germline ends came to 14 bases. The CDR3 sequence: CASSPRVGLTGELFF. The CDR3 DNA sequence: TGTGCCAGCAGCCCGCGTGTCGGGCTCACCGGGGAGCTGTTTTTT.

The CDR3 nucleotides read TGTGCCAGCAGCCAAAGCCGGACAGGGAACAACGAGCAGTACTTC. It translates to CASSQSRTGNNEQYF. This chain connects TRBV6-6 to TRBJ2-7, with 8 bases fitting TRBD1. The CDR3 has 15 amino acids. The germline V gene encodes CDR1 MNHNY and CDR2 SVGAGI (reference sequence). With 6 bases clipped from V and 5 bases from J, the junction kept 12 bases outside the gene matches.

This chain joins TRBV5-6 and TRBJ2-2; D might be TRBD1 (6 bases). Trimming left V 2 bases short and J 5 bases short, with 13 bases between. Germline values: CDR1 SGHDT, CDR2 YYEEEE. The CDR3 consists of 15 residues. CDR3 sequence reads: CASSLQGSRTGELFF. The CDR3 coding sequence is TGTGCCAGCAGCTTACAGGGTTCCAGGACCGGGGAGCTGTTTTTT.

This chain links TRBV6-5 with TRBJ2-5, with TRBD2 identical over 9 bases. This CDR3 region has 13 residues. Germline trimming cut 5 bases from V and 5 bases from J; bases unmatched to any gene: 3. The V gene's germline CDR1 is MNHEY and CDR2 SVGAGI. CDR3 sequence reads: CASSRGGAETQYF. The DNA for the CDR3 is TGTGCCAGCAGTCGCGGGGGGGCTGAGACCCAGTACTTC.

The genes are TRBV30 and TRBJ2-3; D gene unclear. The CDR3 is made up of 11 amino acids. Trimming took 4 bases from V and 9 from J, leaving 11 bases between them. In germline, CDR1 is GTSNPN, CDR2 SVGIG (reference sequence). This CDR3 reads CAWIPQKTQYF. CDR3 nucleotides: TGTGCCTGGATACCCCAAAAGACGCAGTATTTT.

The genes are TRBV6-5 and TRBJ1-3; no clear D. V gave up 5 bases and J gave up 2 bases, with 10 bases separating them. This CDR3 has 14 residues. The germline CDR1 and CDR2 sequences are MNHEY and SVGAGI. The CDR3 loop reads CASSVSITGNTIYF. The CDR3 nucleotides read TGTGCCAGCAGTGTAAGCATCACTGGAAACACCATATATTTT.

This chain uses TRBV30 with TRBJ2-3; D perhaps matches TRBD1 (5 bases). The CDR3 extends over 14 amino acids. Trimming pared 0 bases from V and 5 bases from J, leaving 12 bases between. CDR1 is GTSNPN, CDR2 SVGIG, per germline (reference sequence). CDR3 nucleotides: TGTGCCTGGAGTGTAGGCATAAGGGGAGATACGCAGTATTTT. As protein: CAWSVGIRGDTQYF.

V usage is TRBV16 and J usage is TRBJ2-1; 9 nucleotides match TRBD1. Trimming cost V 7 bases and J 4 bases; bases outside gene matches: 5. The CDR3 sequence is 14 residues long. Per germline, CDR1 KGHSY and CDR2 FQNENV. DNA of the CDR3: TGTGCCAGCACGGACAGGGGCACATACAATGAGCAGTTCTTC. This encodes CASTDRGTYNEQFF. The full variable domain, its missing parts supplied by reference TRBV16 and TRBJ2-1, is GEEVAQTPKHLVRGEGQKAKLYCAPIKGHSYVFWYQQVLKNEFKFLISFQNENVFDETGMPKERFSAKCLPNSPCSLEIQATKLEDSAVYFCASTDRGTYNEQFFGPGTRLTVL.

V gene TRBV4-3 combines with J gene TRBJ1-1; D unclear. The CDR3 spans 15 residues. V shed 4 bases and J shed 0 bases, with 12 bases lying between them. Germline loops: CDR1 LGHNA, CDR2 YSLEER. The CDR3 here is CASSPFTELNTEAFF. CDR3 sequence (DNA): TGCGCCAGCAGCCCCTTTACAGAATTGAACACTGAAGCTTTCTTT.

The chain couples TRBV7-6 to TRBJ2-3; maybe TRBD2 (6 bases). The CDR3 spans 15 residues. CDR1 SGHVS and CDR2 FNYEAQ come from the germline V gene. The V end was cut by 1 base, the J end by 2 bases, with 10 bases between. In DNA, the CDR3 is TGTGCCAGCAGCTTAGGGGGCGGGAACACAGATACGCAGTATTTT. It yields the protein CASSLGGGNTDTQYF.

The count of this clone is one. The gene calls are TRBV7-8 and TRBJ2-7; 9 bases are shared with TRBD2. CDR3 length equals 15 residues. Germline CDR1 reads SGHVS; CDR2 reads FQNEAQ. V gave up 1 base and J gave up 6 bases; unmatched junction bases: 7. This CDR3 reads CASSLVGGRASEQYF. The CDR3 DNA follows: TGTGCCAGCAGCTTAGTTGGCGGGAGGGCCTCCGAGCAGTACTTC.

The chain has TRBV7-4 and TRBJ2-3, with D perhaps TRBD1 or TRBD2 (5 bases each). Per the germline V gene, CDR1 is SGHVT and CDR2 is SQSDAQ. The germline V and J ends were trimmed by 1 base and 0 bases, with 14 bases remaining between them. This CDR3 contains 17 residues. This chain's CDR3 is CASSLVIRDESTDTQYF. The CDR3 bases are TGTGCCAGCAGCTTAGTAATCAGGGACGAAAGCACAGATACGCAGTATTTT.

This rearrangement joins TRBV6-5 to TRBJ2-5, with a weak D call TRBD2 (6 bases). V was cut by 9 bases and J by 3 bases, with 17 bases left in between. The germline V gene encodes CDR1 MNHEY and CDR2 SVGAGI. The CDR3 length is 14 residues. Here the CDR3 reads CASRLGGLKETQYF. DNA for the CDR3: TGTGCCAGTAGGTTGGGGGGACTTAAAGAGACCCAGTACTTC.